The rows below give T cell receptor beta chains drawn from one sample of a study of cytomegalovirus exposure and HLA in healthy donors. The table came from immunoSEQ multiplex PCR; TCRdb's copy has only in-frame clones and leaves some out. The listing records roughly 200,000 clones. The sequenced sample was PBMCs. The source of these receptors is a man aged 25-40 years in good health and CMV-seronegative. The CDR3 runs from the conserved cysteine through the conserved F or W. The D gene is left open where the match is weak.

v_gene: TRBV2; j_gene: TRBJ2-1; d_gene: TRBD1; CDR3nt: TGTGCCAGCGAAATGGGACAGGGCTACAATGAGCAGTTCTTC; CDR3aa: CASEMGQGYNEQFF
v_gene: TRBV27; j_gene: TRBJ1-1; d_gene: TRBD1; CDR3nt: TGTGCCAGCAGACGACAGGGTGACTTGAACACTGAAGCTTTCTTT; CDR3aa: CASRRQGDLNTEAFF
v_gene: TRBV19; j_gene: TRBJ2-7; d_gene: TRBD1; CDR3nt: TGTGCCAGTAGCGATGGGACAGAATTCTACGAGCAGTACTTC; CDR3aa: CASSDGTEFYEQYF
v_gene: TRBV30; j_gene: TRBJ2-7; d_gene: TRBD2; CDR3nt: TGTGCCTGGAGTGTTAGACTAGCGGGAGTCGTCGAGCAGTACTTC; CDR3aa: CAWSVRLAGVVEQYF
v_gene: TRBV18; j_gene: TRBJ2-7; d_gene: -; CDR3nt: TGTGCCAGCGGGGGCCAGATTGACGAGCAGTACTTC; CDR3aa: CASGGQIDEQYF
v_gene: TRBV2; j_gene: TRBJ1-1; d_gene: TRBD1; CDR3nt: TGTGCCACCTCATCGCAGGGGGCGACAAACACTGAAGCTTTCTTT; CDR3aa: CATSSQGATNTEAFF
v_gene: TRBV10-3; j_gene: TRBJ2-2; d_gene: TRBD2; CDR3nt: TGTGCCATCAGTGAGTCCGGACTAGCGGGTAACACCGGGGAGCTGTTTTTT; CDR3aa: CAISESGLAGNTGELFF
v_gene: TRBV7-7; j_gene: TRBJ2-1; d_gene: -; CDR3nt: TGTGCCGGCAGCCGGGAGATAGGTGACAATGAGCAGTTCTTC; CDR3aa: CAGSREIGDNEQFF
v_gene: TRBV6-1; j_gene: TRBJ2-7; d_gene: TRBD2; CDR3nt: TGTGCCAGCAGTGAAGCAGAACTAGCGGGGAACGAGCAGTACTTC; CDR3aa: CASSEAELAGNEQYF
v_gene: TRBV5-5; j_gene: TRBJ1-4; d_gene: TRBD1; CDR3nt: TGTGCCAGCAGCTTGGAAGTCGGACAGGGTCTGTTTTTT; CDR3aa: CASSLEVGQGLFF
v_gene: TRBV12-2; j_gene: TRBJ2-3; d_gene: -; CDR3nt: TGTGCAAGTCGCTCCCAGGGGGCGGTTACAGATACGCAGTATTTT; CDR3aa: CASRSQGAVTDTQYF
v_gene: TRBV10-2; j_gene: TRBJ1-2; d_gene: -; CDR3nt: TGCGCCAGCAGTGAGTCGAGACAGGCGTTCTATGGCTACACCTTC; CDR3aa: CASSESRQAFYGYTF
v_gene: TRBV28; j_gene: TRBJ2-5; d_gene: -; CDR3nt: TGTGCCAGCAGTGGGGGAGGAGAGACCCAGTACTTC; CDR3aa: CASSGGGETQYF
v_gene: TRBV27; j_gene: TRBJ2-7; d_gene: TRBD2; CDR3nt: TGTGCCAGCAGTTCCCTAGGGGGACTAGCGGGAGTCGAGCAGTACTTC; CDR3aa: CASSSLGGLAGVEQYF
v_gene: TRBV7-2; j_gene: TRBJ1-1; d_gene: -; CDR3nt: TGTGCCAGCAGCCGGCCGACAGTGAACACTGAAGCTTTCTTT; CDR3aa: CASSRPTVNTEAFF
v_gene: TRBV30; j_gene: TRBJ2-7; d_gene: -; CDR3nt: TGTGCCTGGAGTGTCGCCATAGCGGTCTACGAGCAGTACTTC; CDR3aa: CAWSVAIAVYEQYF
v_gene: TRBV29-1; j_gene: TRBJ1-1; d_gene: -; CDR3nt: TGCAGCGTTGAGTTGGTAGCGGGCACTGAAGCTTTCTTT; CDR3aa: CSVELVAGTEAFF
v_gene: TRBV5-1; j_gene: TRBJ1-3; d_gene: TRBD1; CDR3nt: TGCGCCAGCAGCTTGGTACAGGGGGCTGATGGAAACACCATATATTTT; CDR3aa: CASSLVQGADGNTIYF
v_gene: TRBV20-1; j_gene: TRBJ2-2; d_gene: -; CDR3nt: TGCAGTGCTAGACAGACCGGGGAGCTGTTTTTT; CDR3aa: CSARQTGELFF
v_gene: TRBV6-5; j_gene: TRBJ2-1; d_gene: TRBD1; CDR3nt: TGTGCCAGCGGGGCCGGGACAGGGCTTTACAATGAGCAGTTCTTC; CDR3aa: CASGAGTGLYNEQFF
v_gene: TRBV27; j_gene: TRBJ2-2; d_gene: -; CDR3nt: TGTGCCAGCAGTTTAGAACCTGCGGGGACCGGGGAGCTGTTTTTT; CDR3aa: CASSLEPAGTGELFF
v_gene: TRBV30; j_gene: TRBJ2-7; d_gene: -; CDR3nt: TGTGCCTGGAGTACCGGCTACGAGCAGTACTTC; CDR3aa: CAWSTGYEQYF
v_gene: TRBV29-1; j_gene: TRBJ2-1; d_gene: TRBD1; CDR3nt: TGCAGCGTTGGAGTATTAGGGGACAGGGCAAGCGATGAGCAGTTCTTC; CDR3aa: CSVGVLGDRASDEQFF
v_gene: TRBV7-7; j_gene: TRBJ2-5; d_gene: -; CDR3nt: TGTGCCAGCAGCTTAGATGTTCCGGGTTCGGGTTTGGAGACCCAGTACTTC; CDR3aa: CASSLDVPGSGLETQYF
v_gene: TRBV19; j_gene: TRBJ2-7; d_gene: -; CDR3nt: TGTGCCAGTAGGGCTGCGGCCCAATACGAGCAGTACTTC; CDR3aa: CASRAAAQYEQYF
v_gene: TRBV7-9; j_gene: TRBJ2-2; d_gene: TRBD2; CDR3nt: TGTGCCAGCAGCACCGGGACTACCGTATTGGCCGGGGAGCTGTTTTTT; CDR3aa: CASSTGTTVLAGELFF
v_gene: TRBV7-9; j_gene: TRBJ1-5; d_gene: TRBD1; CDR3nt: TGTGCCAGCAGTTCTACCTTCGACAGGGGGAGCAATCAGCCCCAGCATTTT; CDR3aa: CASSSTFDRGSNQPQHF
v_gene: TRBV18; j_gene: TRBJ2-7; d_gene: -; CDR3nt: TGTGCCAGCTCGAGAGGGAGGAACGAGCAGTACTTC; CDR3aa: CASSRGRNEQYF
v_gene: TRBV28; j_gene: TRBJ1-1; d_gene: -; CDR3nt: TGTGCCAGCAGTTTAAGGGGAACTGAAGCTTTCTTT; CDR3aa: CASSLRGTEAFF
v_gene: TRBV19; j_gene: TRBJ1-6; d_gene: TRBD1; CDR3nt: TGTGCCAGTAGTACCGGGACAGGCGTTTATTCCCTCCACTTT; CDR3aa: CASSTGTGVYSLHF
v_gene: TRBV7-2; j_gene: TRBJ2-3; d_gene: -; CDR3nt: TGTGCCAGCAGCCTGCAGGGTGCCGCTAGCACAGATACGCAGTATTTT; CDR3aa: CASSLQGAASTDTQYF
v_gene: TRBV6-5; j_gene: TRBJ2-7; d_gene: -; CDR3nt: TGTGCCAGCAGTTACTCGGCTAGCGGGACAGGCTACGAGCAGTACTTC; CDR3aa: CASSYSASGTGYEQYF
v_gene: TRBV11-2; j_gene: TRBJ1-2; d_gene: TRBD1; CDR3nt: TGTGCCAGCAGCTTAGTCAGGGGGCGCTTGAGCAATGGCTACACCTTC; CDR3aa: CASSLVRGRLSNGYTF
v_gene: TRBV6-5; j_gene: TRBJ2-7; d_gene: -; CDR3nt: TGTGCCAGCAGTTACTCGTTATCGGGCTACGAGCAGTACTTC; CDR3aa: CASSYSLSGYEQYF
v_gene: TRBV19; j_gene: TRBJ1-5; d_gene: TRBD1; CDR3nt: TGTGCCAGTAGTGCCACCGGGACAGGGTTTGGCAATCAGCCCCAGCATTTT; CDR3aa: CASSATGTGFGNQPQHF
v_gene: TRBV19; j_gene: TRBJ1-5; d_gene: -; CDR3nt: TGTGCCAGTAGTATGGGACTCCATCAGCCCCAGCATTTT; CDR3aa: CASSMGLHQPQHF
v_gene: TRBV5-4; j_gene: TRBJ2-7; d_gene: -; CDR3nt: TGTGCCAGCAGCCCGGGCGTTTGGGAGTACTCCTACGAGCAGTACTTC; CDR3aa: CASSPGVWEYSYEQYF
v_gene: TRBV20-1; j_gene: TRBJ1-1; d_gene: -; CDR3nt: TGCAGTGCTAGAGACCGGACTGAAGCTTTCTTT; CDR3aa: CSARDRTEAFF
v_gene: TRBV7-6; j_gene: TRBJ2-5; d_gene: -; CDR3nt: TGTGCCAGCAGCTTAGATCCGCGCGGATACCAAGAGACCCAGTACTTC; CDR3aa: CASSLDPRGYQETQYF
v_gene: TRBV5-1; j_gene: TRBJ2-3; d_gene: -; CDR3nt: TGCGCCAGTACGACCTTCGAGGGCACAGATACGCAGTATTTT; CDR3aa: CASTTFEGTDTQYF
v_gene: TRBV28; j_gene: TRBJ1-2; d_gene: -; CDR3nt: TGTGCCAGCAGTTGGGGGGGGCGCCAAAACTATGGCTACACCTTC; CDR3aa: CASSWGGRQNYGYTF
v_gene: TRBV28; j_gene: TRBJ2-7; d_gene: TRBD1; CDR3nt: TGTGCCAGCAGCCCAGCGGGGACAGGGGGCTTATACGAGCAGTACTTC; CDR3aa: CASSPAGTGGLYEQYF
v_gene: TRBV29-1; j_gene: TRBJ2-5; d_gene: TRBD1; CDR3nt: TGCAGCGTTGGACAGGGTATGGCGTTAGGGCAGTACTTC; CDR3aa: CSVGQGMALGQYF
v_gene: TRBV28; j_gene: TRBJ2-1; d_gene: TRBD2; CDR3nt: TGTGCCAGCAGTATCAGACTAGCGGCCAATGAGCAGTTCTTC; CDR3aa: CASSIRLAANEQFF
v_gene: TRBV27; j_gene: TRBJ1-5; d_gene: TRBD1; CDR3nt: TGTGCCAGCAGTTTGATAGGGGGCGCAGGCAATCAGCCCCAGCATTTT; CDR3aa: CASSLIGGAGNQPQHF